The 21 T cell receptor beta chains reported below all come from one sample, sequenced in a study of blood T cell repertoires in COVID-19. Profiling relied on immunoSEQ multiplex PCR, and the TCRdb table lists in-frame clones only, not all of them. The sample gives under 200,000 clones, under 95% of which show up once; about 2.3% is in the top ten. The specimen was peripheral blood. All receptors derive from a young man with acute or convalescent COVID-19.

V gene TRBV27 combines with J gene TRBJ1-6; D might be TRBD1 (6 bases). Trimming took 3 bases from V and 9 from J, leaving 12 bases between them. This CDR3 is built from 14 residues. The germline V gene has CDR1 MNHEY and CDR2 SMNVEV (reference sequence). The CDR3 coding sequence is TGTGCCAGCAGTTTCTCCAGGGGATTTTCACCCCTCCACTTT. Protein sequence: CASSFSRGFSPLHF.

The gene calls are TRBV7-9 and TRBJ1-1; D is perhaps TRBD1 (5 bases). The V gene lost 6 bases and the J gene lost 1 base, with 12 bases spanning the gap. Germline V gene sequence: CDR1 SEHNR, CDR2 FQNEAQ (reference sequence). The CDR3 covers 14 residues. CDR3 loop: CASRVSTGNTEAFF. CDR3 nucleotide sequence: TGTGCCAGCAGAGTCAGCACAGGGAACACTGAAGCTTTCTTT.

The chain links TRBV6-5 to TRBJ2-2, with a tentative D call TRBD2 (6 bases). The V end lost 3 bases, the J end lost 4 bases, and 15 bases lay between the germline ends. The CDR3 extends over 16 amino acids. The V gene's germline CDR1 is MNHEY and CDR2 SVGAGI. The CDR3 is CASSYRGTLGTGELFF. The CDR3, as DNA: TGTGCCAGCAGTTATAGAGGGACTCTGGGCACCGGGGAGCTGTTTTTT.

The chain links TRBV2 to TRBJ1-1; tentatively, D is TRBD1 (5 bases). Looked up from germline, CDR1 is SNHLY and CDR2 is FYNNEI. The V gene lost 2 bases and the J gene lost 3 bases, with 16 bases spanning the gap. The length of the CDR3 is 16 residues. The CDR3 loop is CASSERIGGTDTEAFF. In DNA, the CDR3 is TGTGCCAGCAGTGAAAGAATTGGGGGGACGGACACTGAAGCTTTCTTT. Complete variable domain (other parts from reference TRBV2 and TRBJ1-1): EPEVTQTPSHQVTQMGQEVILRCVPISNHLYFYWYRQILGQKVEFLVSFYNNEISEKSEIFDDQFSVERPDGSNFTLKIRSTKLEDSAMYFCASSERIGGTDTEAFFGQGTRLTVV.

The CDR3 region is CASRSLGGLNTEAFF. As DNA, the CDR3 is TGTGCCAGCAGATCACTAGGGGGCCTGAACACTGAAGCTTTCTTT. This chain joins TRBV5-5 and TRBJ1-1; 7 nucleotides agree with TRBD1. Germline V CDR1 and CDR2: SGHKS, YYEKEE (reference sequence). With 5 bases clipped from V and 0 bases from J, the junction kept 7 bases outside the gene matches. This CDR3 has 15 residues.

This rearrangement joins TRBV12-3 or TRBV12-4 to TRBJ2-1; weak D call: TRBD2 (5 bases). This CDR3 region has 13 residues. Trimming stripped 6 bases from V and 9 bases from J, with 15 bases between. This CDR3 reads CASRSVGEGEQFF. The CDR3 DNA reads TGTGCCAGCAGGTCGGTGGGAGAGGGTGAGCAGTTCTTC.

This chain joins TRBV30 and TRBJ1-5; no reliable D call. Germline values: CDR1 GTSNPN, CDR2 SVGIG (reference sequence). The CDR3 loop spans 14 amino acids. V lost 1 base, J lost 4 bases, and 11 bases lay in between. In DNA form, the CDR3 reads TGTGCCTGGAGTGAGGCGGGCGGGAATCAGCCCCAGCATTTT. This encodes CAWSEAGGNQPQHF.

Concerning this clone itself: Sequence at one end of the junction differs from germline and may be a read error. This rearrangement joins TRBV6-5 to TRBJ1-1; D may be TRBD1 (6 bases). The CDR3 spans 11 residues. Germline CDR1 MNHEY, CDR2 SVGAGI. The CDR3 bases are TGTGCCAGCAGTTACCAGGGGAGACTCCTCTTT. It is translated as CASSYQGRLLF.

This chain links TRBV11-2 with TRBJ1-2; D is unclear. The CDR3 contains 12 residues. V lost 5 bases and J 8 bases, leaving 12 bases between the germline ends. In germline, CDR1 is SGHAT, CDR2 FQNNGV. In DNA, the CDR3 is TGTGCCAGCAGCGCCAGAGACTCCGGCTACACCTTC. The encoded protein is CASSARDSGYTF.

V usage is TRBV5-1 and J usage is TRBJ2-7, with TRBD1 identical over 7 bases. Germline CDR1 SGHRS, CDR2 YFSETQ. J gave up 5 bases and V 0 bases, and 11 bases lay outside the gene matches. The CDR3 loop spans 16 amino acids. The CDR3 DNA reads TGCGCCAGCAGCTTGGTTGGGAGACAGGGTATAGACGAGCAGTACTTC. It codes for CASSLVGRQGIDEQYF.

The chain is built from TRBV28 and TRBJ1-1, with no clear D. Trimming took 6 bases from V and 12 from J, leaving 14 bases between them. The CDR3 runs 11 residues. Germline lookup yields CDR1 MDHEN and CDR2 SYDVKM. Written as DNA, the CDR3 is TGTGCCAGCAGGTCCAGCCTCGGGTCTTTCTTT. Encoded protein: CASRSSLGSFF.

The genes are TRBV10-2 and TRBJ2-7; 8 nucleotides agree with TRBD1. With 3 bases clipped from V and 6 bases from J, the junction kept 10 bases outside the gene matches. Germline assignment: CDR1 WSHSY and CDR2 SAAADI. The CDR3 runs 15 residues. This CDR3 is CASSEIVTGVGEQYF. The DNA for the CDR3 is TGCGCCAGCAGTGAAATAGTGACAGGGGTGGGCGAGCAGTACTTC.

J is TRBJ2-6 and V is TRBV10-2, with D possibly TRBD1 on 6 matching bases. Germline V gene data show CDR1 as WSHSY and CDR2 as SAAADI. With 7 bases removed from V and 0 bases from J, the gap between germline ends came to 16 bases. The CDR3 sequence is 17 residues long. The CDR3 loop reads CASTRNRAGSGANVLTF. As DNA, the CDR3 is TGCGCCAGCACAAGGAACAGGGCGGGCTCTGGGGCCAACGTCCTGACTTTC.

This sequence joins TRBV28 and TRBJ2-5; 11 nucleotides agree with TRBD2. The CDR3 is made up of 15 amino acids. Trimming at V came to 4 bases and at J to 4 bases, leaving 5 bases not matched to a gene. The V gene's germline CDR1 is MDHEN and CDR2 SYDVKM. CDR3 residues: CASSSLAGGAETQYF. CDR3 sequence (DNA): TGTGCCAGCAGTTCGTTAGCGGGGGGGGCAGAGACCCAGTACTTC.

V gene TRBV19 combines with J gene TRBJ2-1; D is perhaps TRBD2 (6 bases). Trimming took off 3 bases at V and 1 base at J, with 7 bases between the two ends. This CDR3 comprises 14 residues. Germline-derived CDR1 and CDR2 are LNHDA and SQIVND (reference sequence). CDR3 residues: CASSMLASYNEQFF. The CDR3 nucleotides read TGTGCCAGTAGTATGCTAGCGTCCTACAATGAGCAGTTCTTC.

V is TRBV3-1 (or the pseudogene TRBV3-2) and J is TRBJ2-1, with a tentative D call TRBD2 (5 bases). In germline, CDR1 is LGHDT, CDR2 YNNKEL (reference sequence). There are 13 residues in the CDR3. Trimming stripped 8 bases from V and 9 bases from J, with 17 bases between. In DNA, the CDR3 is TGTGCCAGCGTATTAACTAGTATCGGTGAGCAGTTCTTC. Protein sequence: CASVLTSIGEQFF.

The rearrangement joins TRBV5-1 to TRBJ2-7; 16 bases map to TRBD2. CDR1 SGHRS and CDR2 YFSETQ come from the germline V gene. V gave up 0 bases and J gave up 2 bases; unmatched junction bases: 2. The CDR3 consists of 17 residues. As DNA, the CDR3 is TGCGCCAGCAGCTTGGCGGGACTAGCGGGAGGGCCCTACGAGCAGTACTTC. Translated: CASSLAGLAGGPYEQYF.

The chain links TRBV11-2 to TRBJ1-1, with D maybe TRBD1 (5 bases). Trimming shortened V by 3 bases and J by 3 bases, and 8 bases separated the two germline ends. The CDR3 contains 13 residues. Germline values: CDR1 SGHAT, CDR2 FQNNGV. CDR3 sequence: CASSFPGYTEAFF. As DNA, the CDR3 is TGTGCCAGCAGCTTCCCAGGGTACACTGAAGCTTTCTTT.

The V gene is TRBV9, the J gene TRBJ1-6; D not certain. V lost 0 bases to trimming and J lost 5 bases, with 9 bases between them. The germline V gene has CDR1 SGDLS and CDR2 YYNGEE. CDR3 length: 15 residues. In DNA, the CDR3 is TGTGCCAGCAGCGTAGGAGGCGTGGATAATTCACCCCTCCACTTT. Translation gives CASSVGGVDNSPLHF.

This clone was detected only once. This chain uses TRBV30 with TRBJ1-5; tentatively, D is TRBD1 (6 bases). Germline V gene lookup returns CDR1 GTSNPN and CDR2 SVGIG (reference sequence). The CDR3 contains 15 residues. Trimming pared 0 bases from V and 5 bases from J, leaving 14 bases between. The CDR3 DNA reads TGTGCCTGGAGTGTAAGGGCCAGGGGAGATCAGCCCCAGCATTTT. Amino acids: CAWSVRARGDQPQHF.

The rearrangement links TRBV6-5 to TRBJ2-7; TRBD2 aligns across 10 bases. The germline CDR1 and CDR2 sequences are MNHEY and SVGAGI. The J segment lost 2 bases and the V segment lost 2 bases, leaving 6 bases of the junction unmatched. The CDR3 loop spans 16 amino acids. The CDR3 sequence: CASSYTLAGETYEQYF. The CDR3, as DNA: TGTGCCAGCAGTTACACCCTAGCGGGGGAGACCTACGAGCAGTACTTC.